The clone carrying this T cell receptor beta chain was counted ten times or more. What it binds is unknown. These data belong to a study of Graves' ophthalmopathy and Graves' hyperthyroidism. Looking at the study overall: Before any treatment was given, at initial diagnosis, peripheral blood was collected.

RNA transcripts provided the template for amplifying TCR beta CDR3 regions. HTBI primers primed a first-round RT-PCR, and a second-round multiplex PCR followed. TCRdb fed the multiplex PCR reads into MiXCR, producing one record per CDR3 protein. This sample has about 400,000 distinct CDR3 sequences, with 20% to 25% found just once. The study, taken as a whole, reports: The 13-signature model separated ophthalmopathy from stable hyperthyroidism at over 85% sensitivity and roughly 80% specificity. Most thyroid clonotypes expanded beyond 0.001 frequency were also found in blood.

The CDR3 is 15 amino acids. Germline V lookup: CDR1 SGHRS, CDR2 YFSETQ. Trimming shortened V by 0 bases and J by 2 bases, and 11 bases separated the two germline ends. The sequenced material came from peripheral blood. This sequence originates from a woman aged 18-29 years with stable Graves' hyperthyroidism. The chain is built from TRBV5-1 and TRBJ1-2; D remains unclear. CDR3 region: CASSLAPTENYGYTF. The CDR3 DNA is TGCGCCAGCAGCTTGGCACCCACAGAGAACTATGGCTACACCTTC.